This T cell receptor beta chain is from a study of T cell changes during pregnancy in multiple sclerosis. In its sample, this clone was seen once. The repertoire was sequenced with immunoSEQ multiplex PCR; TCRdb's copy has only in-frame clones and lacks some. The sample yields under 50,000 clones, approximately 95% seen once. The TCR was taken from a female donor with multiple sclerosis, enrolled in a pregnancy study. The sample in question was CD8+ T cells from peripheral blood mononuclear cells, obtained in the first trimester of pregnancy.

The CDR3 loop is CASSVASSGTGELFF. CDR3 nucleotide sequence: TGTGCCAGCAGCGTAGCGTCCTCGGGGACCGGGGAGCTGTTTTTT. This chain uses TRBV9 with TRBJ2-2; a weak D match, TRBD2 (5 bases). Per the germline V gene, CDR1 is SGDLS and CDR2 is YYNGEE. Trimming pared 0 bases from V and 5 bases from J, leaving 11 bases between. The CDR3 sequence is 15 residues long.